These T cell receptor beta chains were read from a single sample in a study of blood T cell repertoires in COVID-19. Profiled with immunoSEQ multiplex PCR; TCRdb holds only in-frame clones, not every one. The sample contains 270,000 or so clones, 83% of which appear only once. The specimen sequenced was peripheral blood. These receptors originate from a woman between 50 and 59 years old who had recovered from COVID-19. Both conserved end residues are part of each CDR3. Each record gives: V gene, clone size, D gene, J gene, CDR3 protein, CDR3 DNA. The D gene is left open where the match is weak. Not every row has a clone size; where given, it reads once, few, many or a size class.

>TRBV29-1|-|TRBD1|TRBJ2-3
CSVYGTDQDTQYF
TGCAGCGTTTACGGGACAGACCAAGATACGCAGTATTTT
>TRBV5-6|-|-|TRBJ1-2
CASSLPTVQSNYGYTF
TGTGCCAGCAGCCTACCGACAGTTCAATCTAACTATGGCTACACCTTC
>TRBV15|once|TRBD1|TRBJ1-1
CATSTPQGTEHWGLKAFF
TGTGCCACCAGCACGCCACAGGGGACCGAACACTGGGGACTGAAGGCTTTCTTT
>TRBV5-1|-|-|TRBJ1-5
CASSLEGGQPQHF
TGCGCCAGCAGCTTGGAAGGCGGCCAGCCCCAGCATTTT
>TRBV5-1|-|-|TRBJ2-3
CASSLLPGSLDTQYF
TGCGCCAGCAGCTTGTTACCCGGGAGCCTAGATACGCAGTATTTT
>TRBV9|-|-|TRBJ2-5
CASSVVGLGTQYF
TGTGCCAGCAGCGTAGTGGGGCTAGGGACCCAGTACTTC
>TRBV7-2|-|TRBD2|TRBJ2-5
CASSAPISGGPGAETQYF
TGTGCCAGCAGCGCCCCCATCAGCGGGGGCCCGGGGGCAGAGACCCAGTACTTC
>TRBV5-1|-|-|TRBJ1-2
CASSPDSYGYTF
TGCGCCAGCAGCCCTGACAGCTATGGCTACACCTTC
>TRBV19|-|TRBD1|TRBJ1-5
CASSIGTGGYSNQPQHF
TGTGCCAGTAGTATCGGCACAGGGGGCTATAGCAATCAGCCCCAGCATTTT
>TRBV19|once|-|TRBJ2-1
CASSIGAGNTYNEQFF
TGTGCCAGTAGTATAGGGGCGGGGAACACCTACAATGAGCAGTTCTTC
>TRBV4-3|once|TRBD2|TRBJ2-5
CASSPGLEATQYF
TGCGCCAGCAGCCCTGGACTAGAGGCGACCCAGTACTTC
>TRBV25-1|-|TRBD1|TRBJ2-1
CASSRDRGDNEQFF
TGTGCCAGCTCCCGCGACAGGGGAGACAATGAGCAGTTCTTC
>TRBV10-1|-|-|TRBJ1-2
CARGGASSGYGYTF
TGCGCCAGAGGGGGGGCGAGCAGCGGGTATGGCTACACCTTC
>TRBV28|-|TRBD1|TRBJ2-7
CASSSTGSSYEQYF
TGTGCCAGCAGTTCGACAGGGAGTTCCTACGAGCAGTACTTC
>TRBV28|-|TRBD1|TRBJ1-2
CASRPGQGRQAF
TGTGCCAGCAGACCGGGACAGGGCCGACAAGCCTTC
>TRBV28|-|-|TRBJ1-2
CASSLSSTSGYTF
TGTGCCAGCAGTTTATCTAGTACGAGTGGCTACACCTTC
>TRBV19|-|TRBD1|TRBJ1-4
CASRAPGQGVEKLFF
TGTGCCAGCCGGGCTCCGGGACAGGGGGTGGAAAAACTGTTTTTT
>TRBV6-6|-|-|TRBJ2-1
CASRKEGGNEQFF
TGTGCCAGCAGAAAAGAAGGAGGGAATGAGCAGTTCTTC
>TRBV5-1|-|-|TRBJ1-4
CASSSGGPRRANEKLFF
TGCGCCAGCAGCTCGGGGGGTCCTAGAAGGGCTAATGAAAAACTGTTTTTT
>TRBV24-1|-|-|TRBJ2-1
CATSDAQGAYNEQFF
TGTGCCACCAGTGATGCACAGGGCGCCTACAATGAGCAGTTCTTC
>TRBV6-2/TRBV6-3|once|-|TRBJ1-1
CASSYQDRNTEAFF
TGTGCCAGCAGTTACCAAGACAGGAACACTGAAGCTTTCTTT
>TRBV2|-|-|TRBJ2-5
CASHGIGRSQETQYF
TGTGCCAGCCACGGGATCGGCCGATCTCAAGAGACCCAGTACTTC
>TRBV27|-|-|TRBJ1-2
CATTTGTSANYGYTF
TGTGCCACCACAACCGGGACTTCAGCTAACTATGGCTACACCTTC